This T cell receptor (beta chain) was found in a study of spatial heterogeneity in lung cancer (dated 2019 in TCRdb). About the study as a whole: Beta-chain transcripts were consistently detected in greater numbers than alpha-chain transcripts, which likely reflected higher beta-chain transcript abundance. Both alpha and beta chains were TCR-sequenced in approximately 200 tumor regions, 64 matched nontumor lung samples and roughly 50 PBMC samples obtained at surgery. TCR alpha and beta repertoires were quantitatively compared across multiple tumor regions, matched nontumor lung and blood in non-small cell lung cancer. TCR repertoire features were related to nonsynonymous mutation counts determined by whole-exome sequencing of tumor tissue. In the raw uncorrected reads, each unique combination of TCR and UMI appeared more than ten times on average.

Sequences SGHTA (CDR1) and FQGTGA (CDR2) are obtained from the germline V gene. V is shortened by 2 bases, J by 8 bases, and the region joining them spans 12 bases. The CDR3 spans 13 residues, from the cysteine through the phenylalanine. Of all the DNA, just the CDR3 is kept, 39 bases in frame from base 1. Results the study describes overall, beyond this receptor: Additional single-cell paired TCR alpha and beta sequencing was considered necessary to confirm, at a functional level, the hypothesis that regional TCRs recognize regional mutations. Ubiquitous expanded tumor TCRs showed up in blood more often at tumor resection than at routine follow-up.

This specimen's time point label, interpreted: sample taken at primary tumor resection. For TCR sequencing, whole RNA was extracted from tumor and nontumor lung tissue, or from cryopreserved PBMC samples, and no cell sorting was done. Samples were obtained from approximately 77 patients with early-stage, untreated non-small cell lung cancer from the lung TRACERx cohort. Only patients for whom sufficient RNA was available from at least two tumor regions were selected for TCR sequencing. The library was built by means of 5' RACE. TCRdb names NextSeq 500 as the instrument used. In the TCR library protocol, a unique molecular identifier was attached to each TCR cDNA molecule so that PCR and sequencing errors could be corrected. Under the source paper's analysis protocol: TCR identification, UMI-based error correction and CDR3 extraction were all carried out with Decombinator tools. Expanded TCRs were defined as those above a frequency of 2 per 1,000, corresponding to the top 1% of the tumor frequency distribution. Renyi diversity was calculated using the R vegan package after each repertoire was subsampled 100 times to 5,000 TCRs. CDR3 similarity networks were constructed using string-kernel similarity of amino acid triplets, with links drawn between CDR3s whose pairwise similarity was above 0.82. TCRdb reworked the public reads: Q25 trimming with fastp, MiXCR clone assembly, productive beta chains retained. Each CDR3 protein appears once, grouped with its most common genes and DNA. The V and J calls, along with clone size, are taken from TCRdb and not from the paper's own processing. This sample gives 12,000 to 15,000 distinct CDR3 sequences in total; over 6.5% of them show up just once. Around 30% of the sample lies in the top ten.

In its sample, this clonotype was seen many times. Its binding antigen is unknown. Qualities for individual bases were not recorded, and no much larger clone is one base off. Here the chain combines TRBV7-3 and TRBJ1-2, with the D gene uncertain. The sample here was PBMCs, taken at surgery. This clonotype was obtained from a female donor with early-stage non-small cell lung cancer. The DNA reads TGTGCCAGCAGCTTAGGCAGTGATGGGGGCTACACCTTC. This gives the protein CASSLGSDGGYTF.